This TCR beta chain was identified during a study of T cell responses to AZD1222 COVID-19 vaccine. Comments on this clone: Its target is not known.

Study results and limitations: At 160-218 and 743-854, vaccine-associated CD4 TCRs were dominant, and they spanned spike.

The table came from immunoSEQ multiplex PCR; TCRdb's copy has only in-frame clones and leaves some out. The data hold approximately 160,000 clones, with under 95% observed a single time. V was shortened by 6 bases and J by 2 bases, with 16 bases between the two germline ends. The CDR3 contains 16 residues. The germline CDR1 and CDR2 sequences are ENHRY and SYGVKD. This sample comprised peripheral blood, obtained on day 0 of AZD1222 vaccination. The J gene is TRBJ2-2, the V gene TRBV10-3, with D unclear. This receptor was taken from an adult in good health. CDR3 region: CAIRTRDPYNTGELFF. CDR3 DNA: TGTGCCATCAGAACCCGCGACCCCTATAACACCGGGGAGCTGTTTTTT.